The subject of this entry is one TCR beta chain. Antigen unknown. These data are taken from a study of CD8+ T cells in alopecia areata. The study's findings and limits: Lesional scalp, especially alopecia totalis/universalis, showed higher clonality than normal scalp. Compared with mice, patients displayed less clear TCR sharing, possibly for HLA-related reasons. Scalp sequencing also captures normal skin's resident alphabeta T cells.

Sampling of alopecia areata patients yielded lesional scalp punch biopsies as well as peripheral blood. CDR3 length: 15 residues. Trimming shortened V by 2 bases and J by 5 bases, and 17 bases separated the two germline ends. Germline lookup yields CDR1 SGHRS and CDR2 YFSETQ. Extracted RNA was reverse transcribed, and the resulting cDNA served as sequencing template. Sequencing was performed with immunoSEQ multiplex PCR; in TCRdb, only in-frame clones are kept and a portion is missing. This sample has roughly 25,000 clones; around half occur once, and the top ten carry under 35%. The sequencing sample was made of NKG2D-high CD8+ T cells sorted from blood. The receptor comes from a human donor with alopecia areata. This rearrangement joins TRBV5-1 to TRBJ2-7; D perhaps matches TRBD2 (7 bases). This CDR3 reads CASSFRNRGADEQYF. CDR3 sequence (DNA): TGCGCCAGCAGCTTTCGAAACCGGGGGGCAGACGAGCAGTACTTC.